The clone carrying this TCR beta chain was picked up many times. The antigen remains unidentified. 5'RACE with 10-nucleotide random UMIs generated the cDNA. From 15-18 subjects, over 190 million TCR-beta sequences were obtained in each sequencing run. MiXCR, applied by TCRdb to the 5' RACE reads, yields one record per CDR3 protein. The sample lists some 71,000 distinct CDR3 sequences, 10% to 13% occurring once. Time point here: longitudinal time-point 1 (baseline). These data belong to a study of neurological immune-mediated disorders. Study-wide points: Subjects shared no identical expanded-clone CDR3 amino acid sequences, suggesting private TCR-beta repertoires in all groups.

The CDR3 has 13 residues. Trimming took off 4 bases at V and 5 bases at J, with 11 bases between the two ends. Sequencing used PBMCs. The chain carries TRBV12-3 or TRBV12-4 and TRBJ1-2, with D possibly TRBD1 on 6 matching bases. The TCR comes from a man aged 25 to 40 in good health. CDR3 amino acids: CASSWGGAYGYTF. The DNA for the CDR3 is TGTGCCAGCAGTTGGGGGGGGGCATATGGCTACACCTTC.